What follows are 21 T cell receptor beta chains derived from one specimen sequenced in a study of graft-versus-host responses after intestinal transplantation. The antigens for these receptors are not known. TCRdb keeps only in-frame clones here, not all; method: immunoSEQ multiplex PCR. The sample includes 100,000 to 130,000 clones, roughly 89% of them seen just once. The material was unstimulated CD4+ T cells sorted from spleen or lymph node cells, obtained before transplant. Receptors were obtained from a human donor who was the organ donor for an intestinal transplant.

The chain is built from TRBV19 and TRBJ1-3; D perhaps matches TRBD1 (5 bases). This CDR3 is built from 14 residues. The germline V gene has CDR1 LNHDA and CDR2 SQIVND (reference sequence). Trimming stripped 5 bases from V and 2 bases from J, with 10 bases between. CDR3 DNA: TGTGCCAGTAGTCTGGGGGAACCTGGAAACACCATATATTTT. The encoded protein is CASSLGEPGNTIYF.

The chain combines TRBV2 with TRBJ2-1; a weak D match, TRBD1 (6 bases). V lost 6 bases and J 6 bases, leaving 12 bases between the germline ends. Germline V gives CDR1 SNHLY, CDR2 FYNNEI. The length of the CDR3 is 13 residues. CDR3 in amino acids: CASRDTGSNEQFF. The CDR3 bases are TGTGCCAGCAGGGACACAGGGAGCAATGAGCAGTTCTTC.

This chain connects TRBV2 to TRBJ1-1; TRBD1 might be the D (5 bases). Germline V gene lookup returns CDR1 SNHLY and CDR2 FYNNEI. Trimming stripped 7 bases from V and 10 bases from J, with 19 bases between. The CDR3 is 13 amino acids. The CDR3 loop is CASKGLGRWGAFF. CDR3 in DNA: TGTGCCAGCAAGGGGCTTGGGCGGTGGGGAGCTTTCTTT. Complete variable domain (other parts from reference TRBV2 and TRBJ1-1): EPEVTQTPSHQVTQMGQEVILRCVPISNHLYFYWYRQILGQKVEFLVSFYNNEISEKSEIFDDQFSVERPDGSNFTLKIRSTKLEDSAMYFCASKGLGRWGAFFGQGTRLTVV.

V and J are TRBV7-9 and TRBJ1-1; 7 nucleotides match TRBD1. This CDR3 is built from 14 residues. Germline CDR1 SEHNR, CDR2 FQNEAQ (reference sequence). The J segment lost 2 bases and the V segment lost 5 bases, leaving 5 bases of the junction unmatched. The CDR3 sequence: CASSPGTDNTEAFF. The DNA of the CDR3 is TGTGCCAGCAGCCCCGGGACAGATAACACTGAAGCTTTCTTT. Looking up the rest from reference TRBV7-9 and TRBJ1-1 gives the full variable domain: DTGVSQNPRHKITKRGQNVTFRCDPISEHNRLYWYRQTLGQGPEFLTYFQNEAQLEKSRLLSDRFSAERPKGSFSTLEIQRTEQGDSAMYLCASSPGTDNTEAFFGQGTRLTVV.

The V gene is TRBV6-1, the J gene TRBJ1-6; a possible D gene is TRBD1 (5 bases). The germline V gene encodes CDR1 MNHNS and CDR2 SASEGT. The CDR3 sequence is 14 residues long. Trimming stripped 5 bases from V and 10 bases from J, with 15 bases between. CDR3 loop: CASSLRDGASPLHF. The CDR3 DNA reads TGTGCCAGCAGTCTCCGTGACGGGGCATCACCCCTCCACTTT.

The chain uses TRBV5-8 and TRBJ1-2; TRBD1 is a possible D gene (6 bases). Per the germline V gene, CDR1 is SGHTS and CDR2 is YDEGEE. The CDR3 runs to 18 residues. V lost 5 bases and J lost 4, with 27 bases in between. The CDR3 reads CASRSLWGPDLGAYGYTF. DNA for the CDR3: TGTGCCAGCAGGTCTCTGTGGGGGCCCGACCTCGGGGCCTATGGCTACACCTTC.

The chain combines TRBV15 with TRBJ2-1, with 7 bases fitting TRBD2. V lost 6 bases, J lost 15 bases, and 8 bases stayed unmatched. The CDR3 spans 11 residues. Per germline, CDR1 LNHNV and CDR2 YYDKDF (reference sequence). The CDR3 bases are TGTGCCACCAGTTTCCGGGAGGTAGCGTTCTTC. This translates into CATSFREVAFF.

This CDR3 reads CASSLDSSNTEAFF. The CDR3 bases are TGCGCCAGCAGCTTAGACAGTTCGAACACTGAAGCTTTCTTT. The rearrangement links TRBV5-1 to TRBJ1-1; a weak D match, TRBD1 (5 bases). From germline, CDR1 is SGHRS and CDR2 YFSETQ. Trimming removed 2 bases at V and 1 base at J, with 9 bases between. This CDR3 contains 14 residues.

This clone came up once. The V gene is TRBV7-3, the J gene TRBJ2-4; D not resolved. The germline V gene has CDR1 SGHTA and CDR2 FQGTGA. This CDR3 spans 15 amino acids. The V and J ends lost 2 bases and 1 base respectively, with 9 bases between them. CDR3 sequence: CASSLDAGAKNIQYF. CDR3 sequence (DNA): TGTGCCAGCAGCTTAGACGCTGGGGCCAAAAACATTCAGTACTTC.

The chain employs TRBV11-2 and TRBJ1-1, with no clear D. Trimming removed 2 bases at V and 1 base at J, with 14 bases between. The CDR3 has 16 amino acids. In germline, CDR1 is SGHAT, CDR2 FQNNGV. Here the CDR3 DNA reads TGTGCCAGCAGCTTAAAGGTACGTCCAGGGAACACTGAAGCTTTCTTT. Its translation: CASSLKVRPGNTEAFF.

This chain uses TRBV27 with TRBJ2-4; 8 nucleotides agree with TRBD1. The V and J ends lost 2 bases and 8 bases, in that order; junction bases with no gene match: 8. This CDR3 is 15 amino acids long. Germline V gene sequence: CDR1 MNHEY, CDR2 SMNVEV (reference sequence). The CDR3 bases are TGTGCCAGCAGTTTACTTCACAGGGGGATGTACATTCAGTACTTC. Translated, it gives CASSLLHRGMYIQYF.

The J gene is TRBJ2-7, the V gene TRBV19; unclear D gene. V lost 6 bases, J lost 2 bases, and 8 bases lay in between. Germline assignment: CDR1 LNHDA and CDR2 SQIVND (reference sequence). This CDR3 contains 12 residues. Here the CDR3 reads CASRSYTYEQYF. CDR3 bases: TGTGCCAGTAGGTCGTACACCTACGAGCAGTACTTC.

This clone was seen a few times. The V and J genes are TRBV5-6 and TRBJ1-2; D unresolved. The CDR3 is 17 amino acids. Between the trimmed V and J ends, which lost 0 bases and 1 base, there was a span of 16 bases. Germline V gene lookup returns CDR1 SGHDT and CDR2 YYEEEE. The CDR3 DNA reads TGTGCCAGCAGCTTGGGGGTACGGCAAAACCTTAACTATGGCTACACCTTC. It is translated as CASSLGVRQNLNYGYTF.

This chain links TRBV19 with TRBJ2-1, with D tentatively TRBD1 or TRBD2 (5 bases each). This CDR3 has 13 residues. Per the germline V gene, CDR1 is LNHDA and CDR2 is SQIVND (reference sequence). V lost 6 bases to trimming and J lost 7 bases, with 13 bases between them. The CDR3 DNA reads TGTGCCAGTAGGCGTCCCGGGACGAATGAGCAGTTCTTC. Amino acids: CASRRPGTNEQFF.

CDR3 region: CASSFAGGRETQYF. The CDR3, as DNA: TGTGCCAGCAGCTTTGCGGGAGGGCGAGAGACCCAGTACTTC. This chain links TRBV5-4 with TRBJ2-5; 9 bases map to TRBD2. V lost 2 bases and J lost 4; bases outside the gene matches: 3. This CDR3 contains 14 residues. The germline V gene has CDR1 SGHNT and CDR2 YYREEE (reference sequence).

The rearrangement links TRBV7-9 to TRBJ2-5; D is uncertain. CDR1 is SEHNR and CDR2 is FQNEAQ in the germline V gene (reference sequence). CDR3 length: 14 amino acids. Between the trimmed V and J ends, which lost 3 bases and 6 bases, there was a span of 14 bases. CDR3 region: CASSFGRPLKTQYF. The DNA for the CDR3 is TGTGCCAGCAGCTTCGGACGGCCCTTAAAGACCCAGTACTTC.

The chain employs TRBV5-4 and TRBJ2-3; the match to TRBD2 covers 11 bases. The CDR3 is 18 residues long. V shed 0 bases, J shed 3 bases, and the junction held 9 bases outside the gene matches. Germline CDR1 reads SGHNT; CDR2 reads YYREEE (reference sequence). The CDR3 nucleotides read TGTGCCAGCAGCTTGGTGGTTTTAGCGGGAGGGGGTACAGATACGCAGTATTTT. Its protein product is CASSLVVLAGGGTDTQYF.

The chain carries TRBV27 and TRBJ2-3; no firm D call. This CDR3 is 13 amino acids long. CDR1 MNHEY and CDR2 SMNVEV come from the germline V gene (reference sequence). V lost 0 bases and J lost 0, with 1 base in between. The CDR3 region has the DNA TGTGCCAGCAGTTTATCCAGCACAGATACGCAGTATTTT. Translated: CASSLSSTDTQYF.

Notes on this clone: Compared with germline, one end of the junction differs, possibly owing to a read error. The rearrangement links TRBV7-7 to TRBJ2-2; D may be TRBD1 (5 bases). CDR3 size: 14 residues. Germline V gene lookup returns CDR1 SSHAT and CDR2 FNYEAQ (reference sequence). This chain's CDR3 is CASSLVGADGELFF. The CDR3 DNA follows: TGTGCTAGCAGCTTAGTAGGGGCCGACGGGGAGCTGTTTTTT.

This rearrangement joins TRBV7-3 to TRBJ2-1; 11 bases fit TRBD2. The CDR3 sequence is 15 residues long. Germline V lookup: CDR1 SGHTA, CDR2 FQGTGA. V shed 5 bases and J 9 bases; nucleotides not matched to a gene: 9. CDR3 nucleotides: TGTGCCAGCAGCACGACTAGCGGGATGCTGGTTGAGCAGTTCTTC. It encodes CASSTTSGMLVEQFF.

V and J are TRBV5-1 and TRBJ1-4; D unresolved. Per the germline V gene, CDR1 is SGHRS and CDR2 is YFSETQ. This CDR3 comprises 14 residues. V was clipped by 1 base and J by 7 bases, with 11 bases between them. The CDR3 loop reads CASSLTTEAEKLFF. The CDR3, as DNA: TGCGCCAGCAGCTTGACAACAGAGGCTGAAAAACTGTTTTTT.